The sequence of this TCR beta chain was determined in a study of cytomegalovirus exposure and HLA in healthy donors (dated 2017 in TCRdb). Turning to the overall study: According to an earlier analysis of 550 to 700 of the donors, about 179 million T cells yielded approximately 120 million unique TCR beta sequences and about 300 Gb of sequence data. Donor age, sex, ethnicity and CMV serostatus were compiled together with the repertoire data. Rather than drawing on any new phenotypic data, the later analysis identified candidate immune exposures from TCR beta sequences and the way those sequences occurred across donors. Among a few hundred genotyped donors of the cohort, an average of 235,054 unique TCR beta nucleotide sequences were sequenced per donor, around 20% of them non-productive. An early release that covered approximately 600 HLA-typed donors contained approximately 320 gigabases of sequencing data and approximately 85 million unique TCR sequences. An earlier analysis of a few hundred of the donors applied high-throughput TCR beta sequencing to assess whether each TCR beta V gene segment acted as functional or pseudogenic. In a later analysis, previously published TCR beta repertoires from more than 500 donors were re-analyzed and high-resolution HLA genotyping was added so that TCR occurrence patterns could be studied. Roughly 5 DR-DQ haplotypes were handled as single units for association and clustering because linkage in the cohort was strong. HLA typing covered class I and class II loci at four-digit resolution. The genetic ancestry cluster associated with self-reported Caucasian donors included around four fifths of the 398 genotyped donors. The study aimed to test whether cataloging public T cell receptors could reveal signatures of past pathogen exposure. Along with the approximately 650-subject first cohort, a separate validation cohort of 120 different subjects was used. The study used immunosequencing to profile the T cell repertoires of 670 or so subjects and linked those repertoires to cytomegalovirus serostatus. A later genetic analysis took genome-wide SNP genotypes for about three fifths of the roughly 700 donors and used that subset as a discovery cohort. Typing coverage differed by locus: A, B, C, DRB1 and DQB1 were typed in roughly 620-640 donors, DQA1 in 500 to 550, DPA1 in 600 to 610, and DPB1 in 400 to 490. The study combined high-throughput TCR immunosequencing, statistical association of individual TCRs with disease status, and machine learning to predict cytomegalovirus infection status. Every repertoire in the discovery cohort had been generated on one and the same sequencing platform.

CDR1 and CDR2 are read off the germline V gene as KGHSH and LQKENI. Including cysteine and phenylalanine, the CDR3 has 12 amino acids. Left in the record is the CDR3 DNA by itself, 36 bases read in frame from the first base. V drops 2 bases and J drops 4 bases, leaving 5 bases in between. Preparation of the library involved the immunoSEQ multiplex PCR assay. For the multiplex PCR, a mixture combining 60 forward primers for TCR Vbeta segments and 13 reverse primers for TCR Jbeta segments was used. The CDR3 region of rearranged TCR beta genes was amplified from genomic DNA with a multiplex PCR assay. On the Illumina HiSeq System, the amplified TCR beta libraries were sequenced as 87-base-pair reads. Concerning the study's data processing: A later analysis counted about 80 million unique TCR beta chains across the 650 to 700 repertoires, and some 11 million of these chains were shared by at least two donors. A nearest-neighbor algorithm error-corrected the raw reads and collapsed the reads into unique sequences, merging closely related sequences to remove PCR and sequencing errors. CDR3 sequences were aligned to IMGT reference sequences to assign V, D and J gene segments. For a sequence to be retained, at least a six-nucleotide match to both a V gene segment and a J gene segment was required. Rearrangements were classified as productive when the CDR3 lacked stop codons and remained in frame with V and J, and all other rearrangements were classified as non-productive. Following IMGT convention, CDR3 was defined as the stretch from the second conserved V-encoded cysteine to the conserved J-encoded phenylalanine. Sequences without an unambiguous match to a single V gene segment were excluded from the earlier analysis of approximately 600 of the donors. In an earlier analysis of 587 of the donors, V segments were called functional above 56.7% productive rearrangements and were called segregating when the between-donor standard deviation exceeded 5%. A statistical classification framework was developed to diagnose cytomegalovirus status using the catalog of TCR beta chain sequences. A later analysis assigned V and J genes by comparing TCR nucleotide sequences with IMGT/GENE-DB human TR gene sequences. A later analysis assigned CDR3 sequences and most-parsimonious VDJ recombination scenarios with the TCRdist pipeline. In a later analysis, each TCR beta chain was defined by its CDR3 amino acid sequence together with its V-gene family, and reads lacking a unique V-gene family were excluded. To address suspected cross-contamination and a sequencing artifact, a later analysis removed a few hundred highly shared, low-generation-probability nucleotide sequences. For each public chain, a later analysis derived a clonal expansion index from normalized ranks of inferred template counts within each repertoire. In a later analysis, generation probabilities were computed using a VDJ recombination model fitted to out-of-frame rearrangements, and the results were checked against IGoR. A later analysis scored TCR-TCR, TCR-HLA and TCR-CMV co-occurrence with hypergeometric tests, applying a repertoire-size bias correction to TCR pairs. To estimate false discovery rates, a later analysis permuted the HLA or CMV assignments 20 times. In a later analysis, co-occurring TCRs were grouped using DBSCAN, and TCRdist sequence similarity was added for clustering within HLA-allele-positive subsets. Repertoires with fewer than 30,000 or more than 120,000 public chains, plus five repertoires with anomalous nucleotide sharing, were excluded from co-occurrence clustering. Held by TCRdb, this immuneACCESS table contains in-frame sequences only and omits some clones. Under half of the omission traces to an unresolved V gene where checked; the cause of the rest is unknown. The DNA gave D and trimming, while V, J and clone size come from that table. For this sample the table gives around 130,000 clones, of which approximately 82% were detected only once. The top ten constitute about 2.7% of the sample.

On the study overall, not on this receptor specifically: A later analysis found that TCR association rates varied across HLA loci, with DRB1 alleles showing the most associated TCRs and HLA-C alleles the fewest. The classifier was reported to diagnose cytomegalovirus status with high specificity and sensitivity in both the original cohort and the validation cohort. Only TCR beta chains were sequenced in this cohort, and the absence of alpha or paired-chain data limited detectable features. The study listed 164 TCR beta chains as associated with cytomegalovirus. An earlier analysis of approximately 530 of the donors showed that most TCR beta V segments appeared in productive rearrangements either about 87% or about 30% of the time, which broadly matched IMGT annotations. The presence/absence analyses assumed that sequencing depth was roughly uniform across donors, and that assumption may not be true. A later analysis found that most CMV-associated TCR beta chains appeared HLA-restricted, with HLA associations seemingly driven largely by CMV exposure. Correlated functional status among segregating V segments might be attributable to linkage disequilibrium, but an unknown experimental factor could not be ruled out. While some public TCRs were present in many individuals, most TCR sequences turned up only very rarely across donors. A few of the identified cytomegalovirus-associated TCR beta chains were confirmed in vitro to be specific for cytomegalovirus antigens. Strong co-occurrence of HLA alleles, especially DR and DQ, made assigning TCR associations to individual alleles difficult. According to the authors, the approach could potentially be generalized to other disease states and immunological phenotypes. A group of highly shared sequence variants was considered likely to be a technical artifact of the sequencing pipeline. A later analysis found that HLA-associated TCR beta chains were more clonally expanded and had lower generation probabilities than equally common non-associated chains. A later genetic analysis associated a missense DCLRE1C variant with V-gene and J-gene trimming of TCR beta chains, and an independent cohort replicated the association. A further reported finding was that TCR beta sequences accurately predicted the HLA-A and HLA-B alleles for most subjects in the first cohort. In a later analysis, 15,000 to 20,000 TCR beta sequences were associated with specific HLA alleles at a false discovery rate of 0.05. Because the 87-base-pair reads could not distinguish some IMGT-functional V segments, including TRBV6-2 and TRBV6-3, those segments were excluded. In a later genetic analysis, fewer N-insertions in productive TCRs were reported among donors in an Asian-associated ancestry cluster than the roughly 670-donor mean. Immune exposure information for the cohort was limited to CMV serostatus. Because HLA typing was unavailable for some donors at each locus, only the typed subset was used in association tests. According to a later analysis, parvovirus B19, influenza, CMV and Epstein-Barr virus appeared linked to several top co-occurrence clusters. Because counts were too low, about 15 rarely observed V segments, including chromosome 9 orphons, were left out of the earlier analysis of about 620 of the donors.

As to this clone: Its cognate antigen has yet to be identified. No base qualities exist here, and no much larger clone lies one base off it.

In total, just over 650 healthy bone marrow donors made up the cohort. At the time of sampling, all cohort members were nominally healthy, though unrecorded immune exposures were likely present. The donor was CMV seropositive and was included in the group of 270 or so seropositive cohort members. A peripheral blood sample was collected from each donor, and TCR beta sequencing was performed on peripheral blood mononuclear cells. The Qiagen DNeasy Blood Extraction Kit was used to extract genomic DNA from the blood cell samples. The source is a woman between 18 and 29 years old in good health and CMV-seropositive. This receptor chain uses TRBV18 and TRBJ2-5, with the D gene not confidently named. The material sequenced was PBMCs. The CDR3 here reads CASSPAIETQYF. The sequence in DNA is TGTGCCAGCTCACCAGCGATAGAGACCCAGTACTTC.